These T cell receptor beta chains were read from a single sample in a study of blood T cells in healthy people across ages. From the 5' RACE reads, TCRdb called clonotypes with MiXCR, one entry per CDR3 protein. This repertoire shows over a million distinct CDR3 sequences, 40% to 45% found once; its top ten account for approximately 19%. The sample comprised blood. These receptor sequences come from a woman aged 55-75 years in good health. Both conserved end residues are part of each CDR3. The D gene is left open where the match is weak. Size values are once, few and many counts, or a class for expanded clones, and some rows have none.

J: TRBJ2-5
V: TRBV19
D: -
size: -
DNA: TGTGCCAGTAGTATGGGACACAATCAAGAGACCCAGTACTTC
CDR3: CASSMGHNQETQYF

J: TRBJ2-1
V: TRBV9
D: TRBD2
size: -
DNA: TGTGCCAGCAGCGTAACTAGCGGGCGTTCTTACAATGAGCAGGTCTTC
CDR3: CASSVTSGRSYNEQVF

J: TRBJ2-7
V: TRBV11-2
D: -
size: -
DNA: TGTGCCAGCAGCTCCGGGGGCGGGACACCATCCTACGAGCAGTACTTC
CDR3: CASSSGGGTPSYEQYF

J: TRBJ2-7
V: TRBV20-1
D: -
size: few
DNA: TGCAGTGCTAGAGAGTTGGCTCTTCCCCCCTACGAGCAGTACTTC
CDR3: CSARELALPPYEQYF

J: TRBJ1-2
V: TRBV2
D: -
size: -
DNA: TGTGCCAGCAGTGAAGCGCGGGAGTCCTATGGCTACACCTTC
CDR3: CASSEARESYGYTF

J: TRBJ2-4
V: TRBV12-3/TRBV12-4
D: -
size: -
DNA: TGTGCCAGCACCGCGGGGTTAAACATTCAGTACTTC
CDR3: CASTAGLNIQYF

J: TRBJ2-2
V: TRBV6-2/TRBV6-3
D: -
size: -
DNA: TGTGCCAGCAGTTACCAGGTGACGCGCGGGGAGCTGTTTTTT
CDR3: CASSYQVTRGELFF

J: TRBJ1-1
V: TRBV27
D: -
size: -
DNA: TGTGCCAGCAGTCTATCCCCAACAGGGTGGTACACTGAAGCTTTCTTT
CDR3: CASSLSPTGWYTEAFF

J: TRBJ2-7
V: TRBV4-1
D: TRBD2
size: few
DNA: TGCGCCAGCAGCCAACCGACTAGCGGGACTATCTACGAGCAGTACTTC
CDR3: CASSQPTSGTIYEQYF

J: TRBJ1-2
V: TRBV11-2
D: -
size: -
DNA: TGTGCCAGCAGCTTAGACAGGGTTCAACATGGCTACACCTTC
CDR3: CASSLDRVQHGYTF

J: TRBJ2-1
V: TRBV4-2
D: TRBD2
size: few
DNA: TGTGCCAGCAGCCAACGACCGGGACTAGCGGGATACAATGAGCAGTTCTTC
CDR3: CASSQRPGLAGYNEQFF

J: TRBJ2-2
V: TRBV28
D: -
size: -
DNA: TGTGCCAGCATGCACACCGGGGAGCTGTTTTTT
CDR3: CASMHTGELFF

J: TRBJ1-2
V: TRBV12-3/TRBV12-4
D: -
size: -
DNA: TGTGCCAGCAGTTTAGGTGTCAGGGACCTCGCGGATTATGGCTACACCTTC
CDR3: CASSLGVRDLADYGYTF

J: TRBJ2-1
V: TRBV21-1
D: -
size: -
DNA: TGTGCCAGCAGCAAAGCACCCGTCGGCATTGGACTAGCGGGAGGGCAATACAATGAGCAGTTCTTC
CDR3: CASSKAPVGIGLAGGQYNEQFF

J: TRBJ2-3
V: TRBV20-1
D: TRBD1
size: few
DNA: TGCAGTGCTAAAAGGACAGGGCCCGAGGATACGCAGTATTTT
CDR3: CSAKRTGPEDTQYF

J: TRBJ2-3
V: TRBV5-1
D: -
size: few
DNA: TGCGCCAGCAGCTTACTAGGAGCGGACGCTAGCACAGATACGCAGTATTTT
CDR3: CASSLLGADASTDTQYF

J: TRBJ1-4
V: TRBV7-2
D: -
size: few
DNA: TGTGCCAGCAGCTATGAAGGGTATAATGAAAAACTGTTTTTT
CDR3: CASSYEGYNEKLFF

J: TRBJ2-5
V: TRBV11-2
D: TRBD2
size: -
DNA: TGTGCCAGCAGCTTAGTAACCGGTGCCCTAGCCGGGAGGGAGACCCAGTACTTC
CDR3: CASSLVTGALAGRETQYF

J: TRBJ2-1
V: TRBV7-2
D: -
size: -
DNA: TGTGCCAGCAGCACCCCCGGTGCGGGGAGCTCCTACAATGAGCAGTTCTTC
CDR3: CASSTPGAGSSYNEQFF

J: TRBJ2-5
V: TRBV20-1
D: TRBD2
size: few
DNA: TGCAGTGCTAAGATCGTAGCGGGAGCACGAGAGACCCAGTACTTC
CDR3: CSAKIVAGARETQYF

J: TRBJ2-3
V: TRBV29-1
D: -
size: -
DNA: TGCAGCGCGTTGGACCTGGGGGCAGATACGCAGTATTTT
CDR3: CSALDLGADTQYF

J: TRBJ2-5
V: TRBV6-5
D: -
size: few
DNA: TGTGCCAGCAGTTACTCTTGGGAGATCCAAGAGACCCAGTACTTC
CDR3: CASSYSWEIQETQYF

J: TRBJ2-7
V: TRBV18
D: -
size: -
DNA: TGTGCCAGCTCACCAACGCCCATCTACGAGCAGTACTTC
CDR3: CASSPTPIYEQYF

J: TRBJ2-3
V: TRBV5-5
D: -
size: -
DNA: TGTGCCAGCCTAGGGGCATATACGCAGTATTTT
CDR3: CASLGAYTQYF

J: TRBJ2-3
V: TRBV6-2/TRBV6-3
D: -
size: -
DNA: TGTGCCAGCAGGGGCAACGGAGATACGCAGTATTTT
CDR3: CASRGNGDTQYF

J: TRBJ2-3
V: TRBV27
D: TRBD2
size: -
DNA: TGTGCCAGCAGTTTTGAGACTAGCGGGAGCGCAGATACGCAGTATTTT
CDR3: CASSFETSGSADTQYF

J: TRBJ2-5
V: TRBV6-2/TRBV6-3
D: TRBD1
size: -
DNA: TGTGCCAGCAGTTACCGCGGGACAGGGGAGACCCAGTACTTC
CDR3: CASSYRGTGETQYF

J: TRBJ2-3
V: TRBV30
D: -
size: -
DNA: TGTGCCTGGAGTGAAACTTACACAGATACGCAGTATTTT
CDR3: CAWSETYTDTQYF

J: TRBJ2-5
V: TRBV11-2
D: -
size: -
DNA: TGTGCCAGCAGCGGATTTCTAGGGACTTTTGGGACCCAGTACTTC
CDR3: CASSGFLGTFGTQYF

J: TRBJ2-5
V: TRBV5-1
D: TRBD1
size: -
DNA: TGCGCCAGCAGCCCCGATGGGACAGGGGACGAGACCCAGTACTTC
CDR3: CASSPDGTGDETQYF

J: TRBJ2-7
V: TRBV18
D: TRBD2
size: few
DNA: TGTGCCAGCTCAGGACTAGCGGTAAAGGACGAGCAGTACTTC
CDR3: CASSGLAVKDEQYF

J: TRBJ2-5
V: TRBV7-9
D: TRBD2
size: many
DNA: TGTGCCAGCAGCTTTGGGACTAGCGGGAGAAAAGAGACCCAGTACTTC
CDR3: CASSFGTSGRKETQYF

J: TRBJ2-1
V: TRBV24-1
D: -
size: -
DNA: TGTGCCACCAGTGATTTGCAGTCGGGACCCAATGAGCAGTTCTTC
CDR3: CATSDLQSGPNEQFF

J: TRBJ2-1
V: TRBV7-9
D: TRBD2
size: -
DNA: TGTGCCAGCAGCCCGACCGGGACTAGCGCCTACAATGAGCAGTTCTTC
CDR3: CASSPTGTSAYNEQFF

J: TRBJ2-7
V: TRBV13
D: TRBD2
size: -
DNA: TGTGCCAGCAGCATTTTCGGGACTAGCGGGAGCCCCTACGAGCAGTACTTC
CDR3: CASSIFGTSGSPYEQYF

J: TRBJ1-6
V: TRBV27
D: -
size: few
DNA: TGTGCCAGCAGTAATAGCCGGGCCTATAATTCACCCCTCCACTTT
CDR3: CASSNSRAYNSPLHF

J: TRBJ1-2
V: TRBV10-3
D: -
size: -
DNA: TGTGCCATCAGTGAGGCAGGTGGTGGCTACACCTTC
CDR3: CAISEAGGGYTF

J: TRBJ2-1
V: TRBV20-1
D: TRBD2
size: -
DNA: TGCAGTGCTAAGGGGATAGGACTAGCCGATGAGCAGTTCTTC
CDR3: CSAKGIGLADEQFF

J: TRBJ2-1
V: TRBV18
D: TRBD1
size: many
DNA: TGTGCCAGCCAAAAATTACAGGGGGCGCGGTCTGGCAATGAGCAGTTCTTC
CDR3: CASQKLQGARSGNEQFF

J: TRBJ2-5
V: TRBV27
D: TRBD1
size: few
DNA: TGTGCCAGCAGTTCGCAGGGGGCTTTGGAGACCCAGTACTTC
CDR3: CASSSQGALETQYF

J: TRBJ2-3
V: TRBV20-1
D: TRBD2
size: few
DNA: TGCAGTGCTAGAGATATAAGCGGGAGTGCGTTTAGCACAGATACGCAGTATTTT
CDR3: CSARDISGSAFSTDTQYF

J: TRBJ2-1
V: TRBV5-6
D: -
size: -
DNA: TGTGCCAGCAGCTTGGCCAAGGGCTTTCAGGGCTATGAGCAGTTCTTC
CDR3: CASSLAKGFQGYEQFF

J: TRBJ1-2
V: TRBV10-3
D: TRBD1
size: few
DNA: TGTGCCATCAGAGGACAGGAAAACTATGGCTACACCTTC
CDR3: CAIRGQENYGYTF

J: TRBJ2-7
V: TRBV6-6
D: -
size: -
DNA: TGTGCCAGCAGTTTCGACAACACCTACGAGCAGTACTTC
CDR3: CASSFDNTYEQYF

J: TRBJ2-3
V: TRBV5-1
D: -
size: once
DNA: TGCGCCAGCAGCGCCTCTGAACGGGGAGATACGCAGTATTTT
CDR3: CASSASERGDTQYF

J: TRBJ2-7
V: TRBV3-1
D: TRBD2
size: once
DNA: TGTGCCAGCAGCCAAGGGGGCGGGAGACAATACGAGCAGTACTTC
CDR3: CASSQGGGRQYEQYF

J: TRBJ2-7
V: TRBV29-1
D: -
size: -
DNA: TGCAGCGTTTCGGGTTTATGGCAGTCTGGATCCTACGAGCAGTACTTC
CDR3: CSVSGLWQSGSYEQYF

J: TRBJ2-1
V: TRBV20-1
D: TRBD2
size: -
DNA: TGCAGTGCTCTACCCGGGACTAGGTTTTCAGTGGGGGATGAGCAGTTCTTC
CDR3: CSALPGTRFSVGDEQFF

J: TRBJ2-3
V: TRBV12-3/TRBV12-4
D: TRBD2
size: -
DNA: TGTGCCAGCAGTCCACTAGCGGGAGATATGCAGTATTTT
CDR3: CASSPLAGDMQYF

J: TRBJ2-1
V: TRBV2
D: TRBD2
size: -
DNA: TGTGCCAGCAGGGAAGGTGTAGCGGGAGTAACCGGTGAGCAGTTCTTC
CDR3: CASREGVAGVTGEQFF

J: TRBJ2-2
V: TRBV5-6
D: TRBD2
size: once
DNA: TGTGCCAGCAGCTTGTTAGGCGCTAGCGGGACACCGAACACCGGGGAGCTGTTTTTT
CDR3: CASSLLGASGTPNTGELFF